The clone carrying this T cell receptor (beta chain) was seen a few times. Its antigen is not known. CDR3 length equals 14 residues. V lost 5 bases and J lost 4; bases outside the gene matches: 5. Germline lookup yields CDR1 SEHNR and CDR2 FQNEAQ (reference sequence). This record comes from a study of T cell responses to AZD1222 COVID-19 vaccine. Whole-study results and caveats: Clonal diversity was possibly underestimated; the donors were predominantly white British and more often female.

Generated by immunoSEQ multiplex PCR, the TCRdb table keeps only in-frame clones and is missing some. The table lists fewer than 85,000 clones, around 89% of them singletons. Source: peripheral blood, taken 28 days after the second dose of the MenACWY control vaccine. V usage is TRBV7-9 and J usage is TRBJ1-5; 7 nucleotides line up with TRBD1. This sequence originates from an adult who received the MenACWY meningococcal vaccine as a control. Written as DNA, the CDR3 is TGTGCCAGCAGCCCCGGGACAGCGAATCAGCCCCAGCATTTT. This encodes CASSPGTANQPQHF.